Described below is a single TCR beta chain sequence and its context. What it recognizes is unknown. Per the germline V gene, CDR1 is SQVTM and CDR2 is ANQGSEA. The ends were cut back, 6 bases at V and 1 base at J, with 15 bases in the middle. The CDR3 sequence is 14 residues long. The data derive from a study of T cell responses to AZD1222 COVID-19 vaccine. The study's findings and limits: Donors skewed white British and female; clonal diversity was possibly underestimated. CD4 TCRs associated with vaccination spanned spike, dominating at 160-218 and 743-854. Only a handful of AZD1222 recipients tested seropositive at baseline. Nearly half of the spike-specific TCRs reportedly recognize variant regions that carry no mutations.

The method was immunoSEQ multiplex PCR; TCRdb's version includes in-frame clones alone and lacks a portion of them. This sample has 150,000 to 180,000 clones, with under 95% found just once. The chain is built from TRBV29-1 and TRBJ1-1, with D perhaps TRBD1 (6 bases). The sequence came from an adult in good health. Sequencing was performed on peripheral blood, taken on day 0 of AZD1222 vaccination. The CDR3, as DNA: TGCAGCGTGCATAGGACAGATAGGAACACTGAAGCTTTCTTT. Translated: CSVHRTDRNTEAFF.